The next 21 T cell receptor beta chains were all read from a single sample in a study of blood T cells in healthy people across ages. Alongside a J-beta primer mix, a sample-barcoded 5' primer served in a second PCR lasting about 7 to 12 cycles. TCRdb re-analysed the 5' RACE reads in MiXCR, keeping a single row per CDR3 protein. Here the sample spans fewer than 2 million distinct CDR3 sequences, around 42% being singletons. Sequenced: blood. The receptors derive from a human donor in good health.

This clonotype has only a few counts. The chain has TRBV15 and TRBJ1-1, with D possibly being TRBD1 (5 bases). V was clipped by 1 base and J by 4 bases, with 16 bases between them. The length of the CDR3 is 16 residues. CDR1 is LNHNV, CDR2 YYDKDF, per germline (reference sequence). For the CDR3, the DNA is TGTGCCACCAGCAGAGGCCTAGGGGAGGGTGGCACTGAAGCTTTCTTT. It encodes CATSRGLGEGGTEAFF.

The chain has TRBV9 and TRBJ2-1; 10 bases fit TRBD2. The germline V gene has CDR1 SGDLS and CDR2 YYNGEE. This CDR3 comprises 16 residues. V was pared by 4 bases and J by 3 bases, with 7 bases of the junction left unmatched. CDR3 region: CASSLGTSVIYNEQFF. CDR3 nucleotide sequence: TGTGCCAGCAGCCTTGGGACTAGCGTGATCTACAATGAGCAGTTCTTC.

Only a few counts were recorded for this clonotype. The rearrangement links TRBV6-5 to TRBJ2-5; 9 nucleotides line up with TRBD1. This CDR3 region has 14 residues. The J segment lost 4 bases and the V segment lost 6 bases, leaving 6 bases of the junction unmatched. Germline V lookup: CDR1 MNHEY, CDR2 SVGAGI. CDR3: CASSSQTGGETQYF. CDR3 bases: TGTGCCAGCAGCTCACAGACAGGGGGAGAGACCCAGTACTTC.

The sample holds many counts of this clonotype. The chain links TRBV15 to TRBJ2-3, with unresolved D. Trimming removed 0 bases at V and 4 bases at J, with 8 bases between. CDR3 length: 14 residues. The V gene's germline CDR1 is LNHNV and CDR2 YYDKDF (reference sequence). The CDR3 sequence: CATSRDLLADTQYF. CDR3 coding DNA: TGTGCCACCAGCAGAGATCTTTTGGCAGATACGCAGTATTTT.

This clonotype was seen a few times. This chain joins TRBV11-2 and TRBJ2-5, with a tentative D call TRBD2 (5 bases). The V gene's germline CDR1 is SGHAT and CDR2 FQNNGV. V lost 5 bases, J lost 5 bases, and 21 bases lay in between. This CDR3 is built from 16 residues. This CDR3 reads CASSPLGADERETQYF. CDR3 nucleotide sequence: TGTGCCAGCAGCCCCCTGGGAGCGGACGAACGCGAGACCCAGTACTTC.

The chain employs TRBV20-1 and TRBJ2-3; D ambiguous. The CDR3 covers 11 residues. Per the germline V gene, CDR1 is DFQATT and CDR2 is SNEGSKA (reference sequence). Trimming took 4 bases from V and 3 from J, leaving 5 bases between them. The CDR3 sequence is CSAMYTDTQYF. The DNA of the CDR3 is TGCAGTGCTATGTATACAGATACGCAGTATTTT.

V gene TRBV4-1 combines with J gene TRBJ2-2; a possible D gene is TRBD1 (5 bases). Germline V gene sequence: CDR1 MGHRA, CDR2 YSYEKL. The CDR3 consists of 15 residues. Trimming shortened V by 1 base and J by 2 bases, and 8 bases separated the two germline ends. The CDR3 nucleotides read TGCGCCAGCAGCCAAGTCCAGGGAAACACCGGGGAGCTGTTTTTT. Its protein is CASSQVQGNTGELFF.

The CDR3 sequence: CASRNDIDGQYF. The CDR3 DNA reads as TGTGCCAGCAGAAACGACATAGATGGGCAGTACTTC. The chain uses TRBV6-2 or TRBV6-3 and TRBJ2-7; D is uncertain. In germline, CDR1 is MNHEY, CDR2 SVGEGT. Trimming stripped 6 bases from V and 9 bases from J, with 15 bases between. The CDR3 consists of 12 residues.

Remarks on this clonotype: Germline and junction disagree at one end, which may indicate a read error. The chain is built from TRBV20-1 and TRBJ1-1; tentatively, D is TRBD1 (6 bases). The CDR3 length is 15 residues. Per germline, CDR1 DFQATT and CDR2 SNEGSKA (reference sequence). The CDR3 region is CGARDMGRGVAEAFF. As DNA, the CDR3 is TGCGGTGCTAGAGATATGGGCAGGGGCGTCGCTGAAGCTTTCTTT.

The chain combines TRBV6-6 with TRBJ1-1; D gene uncertain. Looked up from germline, CDR1 is MNHNY and CDR2 is SVGAGI (reference sequence). Between the trimmed V and J ends, which lost 0 bases and 5 bases, there was a span of 19 bases. The CDR3 covers 17 residues. CDR3: CASSYSYFRGGRTEAFF. The CDR3 region has the DNA TGTGCCAGCAGTTACTCCTACTTTCGGGGTGGGAGGACTGAAGCTTTCTTT.

This CDR3 is CASSPTGTGIFGEQYF. CDR3 DNA sequence: TGTGCCAGCAGTCCCACCGGGACAGGGATCTTCGGGGAGCAGTACTTC. The rearrangement links TRBV7-2 to TRBJ2-7; 9 bases align to TRBD1. The junction had 16 bases not matched to a gene; V was cut back by 6 bases and J by 7 bases. This CDR3 has 16 residues. Germline V gene data show CDR1 as SGHTA and CDR2 as FQGNSA.

This clonotype was seen a few times. V usage is TRBV10-3 and J usage is TRBJ2-1; 10 bases map to TRBD2. V shed 4 bases, J shed 9 bases, and the junction held 9 bases outside the gene matches. This CDR3 comprises 15 residues. Germline V CDR1 and CDR2: ENHRY, SYGVKD. The CDR3 bases are TGTGCCATCAGTGGCGTAGCGGGGGGCCCGCTTGAGCAGTTCTTC. Translating gives CAISGVAGGPLEQFF.

The chain combines TRBV27 with TRBJ1-2, with 7 bases lining up with TRBD1. V lost 6 bases, J lost 2 bases, and 12 bases stayed unmatched. The CDR3 contains 16 residues. CDR1 is MNHEY, CDR2 SMNVEV, per germline (reference sequence). The DNA of the CDR3 is TGTGCCAGCAGACCAGGACAGGCTAAAAGAAACTATGGCTACACCTTC. Translation: CASRPGQAKRNYGYTF.

The chain is built from TRBV5-1 and TRBJ1-5; D is ambiguous. Germline V lookup: CDR1 SGHRS, CDR2 YFSETQ. Trimming pared 0 bases from V and 6 bases from J, leaving 13 bases between. The CDR3 totals 15 residues. The CDR3 reads CASSLEGLGVQPQHF. The DNA for the CDR3 is TGCGCCAGCAGCTTGGAAGGGTTGGGAGTTCAGCCCCAGCATTTT.

The sample holds a few counts of this clonotype. The V gene is TRBV15, the J gene TRBJ2-7; D might be TRBD1 or TRBD2, each matching 5 bases. CDR1 and CDR2 from the germline V gene are LNHNV and YYDKDF (reference sequence). The CDR3 consists of 16 residues. Between the trimmed V and J ends, which lost 0 bases and 3 bases, there was a span of 15 bases. The CDR3 spells CATSREPRDAGYEQYF. Here the CDR3 DNA reads TGTGCCACCAGCAGAGAGCCTCGGGACGCAGGCTACGAGCAGTACTTC.

V gene TRBV3-1 combines with J gene TRBJ2-3; 7 bases agree with TRBD1. Germline loops: CDR1 LGHDT, CDR2 YNNKEL (reference sequence). The CDR3 is 15 amino acids. Unmatched junction bases numbered 9, after V lost 4 bases and J lost 5 bases. CDR3 loop: CASSLTYPGGDTQYF. The CDR3 region has the DNA TGTGCCAGCAGCCTGACCTACCCAGGGGGAGATACGCAGTATTTT.

This clonotype was recorded a few times. For the CDR3, the DNA is TGTGCCAGCAGACCTACTCGCGGGGGGCACAATGAGCAGTTCTTC. Residues: CASRPTRGGHNEQFF. V gene TRBV12-3 or TRBV12-4 combines with J gene TRBJ2-1, with 8 bases matching TRBD2. Unmatched junction bases numbered 9, after V lost 6 bases and J lost 5 bases. This CDR3 is built from 15 residues.

The gene calls are TRBV7-2 and TRBJ1-5; no definite D call. This CDR3 spans 13 amino acids. Germline CDR1 SGHTA, CDR2 FQGNSA. V lost 5 bases and J lost 7, with 12 bases in between. The CDR3 nucleotides are TGTGCCAGCAGCCTCGTAACGGCCCAGCCCCAGCATTTT. It codes for CASSLVTAQPQHF. Full variable domain (rest looked up from reference TRBV7-2 and TRBJ1-5): GAGVSQSPSNKVTEKGKDVELRCDPISGHTALYWYRQSLGQGLEFLIYFQGNSAPDKSGLPSDRFSAERTGGSVSTLTIQRTQQEDSAVYLCASSLVTAQPQHFGDGTRLSIL.

This clonotype was observed a handful of times. This chain connects TRBV5-6 to TRBJ2-1, with 10 bases fitting TRBD1. Unmatched junction bases numbered 11, after V lost 3 bases and J lost 5 bases. Per germline, CDR1 SGHDT and CDR2 YYEEEE. CDR3 length equals 17 residues. CDR3 nucleotide sequence: TGTGCCAGCAGCTACTTGGCGGGGACAGGGGTGAACAATGAGCAGTTCTTC. Protein product: CASSYLAGTGVNNEQFF.

This clonotype was seen only a few times. In DNA, the CDR3 is TGTGCCAGCAGCCAAAGCGGGGCGGGGGGGCAACGTAGAGCAGATACGCAGTATTTT. This sequence encodes CASSQSGAGGQRRADTQYF. The chain links TRBV4-2 to TRBJ2-3; 9 bases match TRBD2. The J segment lost 4 bases and the V segment lost 2 bases, leaving 16 bases of the junction unmatched. This CDR3 region has 19 residues. Germline values: CDR1 LGHNA, CDR2 YNFKEQ.

CDR3 in DNA: TGTGCCATCAGTGTGGCCGGATTGAGCTATGGCTACACCTTC. Translation gives CAISVAGLSYGYTF. The chain combines TRBV10-3 with TRBJ1-2, with unresolved D. V gave up 4 bases and J gave up 4 bases, with 13 bases separating them. The CDR3 has 14 residues. Germline lookup yields CDR1 ENHRY and CDR2 SYGVKD.